This T cell receptor beta chain was profiled in a study of T-cell reconstitution after alpha-beta-depleted transplantation in children. The TCRbeta library incorporated unique molecular identifiers. MiXCR, run by TCRdb on the PCR reads, gives a single entry per CDR3 protein. The sample carries about 640,000 distinct CDR3 sequences, over 15% recorded once. Many counts were recorded for this clonotype. V shed 2 bases, J shed 8 bases, and the junction held 3 bases outside the gene matches. Germline CDR1 SEHNR, CDR2 FQNEAQ (reference sequence). This CDR3 contains 15 residues. The chain combines TRBV7-9 with TRBJ1-6; TRBD1 aligns across 10 bases. The sample in question was PBMCs from the stem cell graft donor, obtained from the stem cell graft. The source is a human donor who donated a stem cell graft to a child with acute myeloid leukemia. This CDR3 is CASSLMGTGDSPLHF. In DNA, the CDR3 is TGTGCCAGCAGCTTAATGGGGACAGGGGATTCACCCCTCCACTTT.